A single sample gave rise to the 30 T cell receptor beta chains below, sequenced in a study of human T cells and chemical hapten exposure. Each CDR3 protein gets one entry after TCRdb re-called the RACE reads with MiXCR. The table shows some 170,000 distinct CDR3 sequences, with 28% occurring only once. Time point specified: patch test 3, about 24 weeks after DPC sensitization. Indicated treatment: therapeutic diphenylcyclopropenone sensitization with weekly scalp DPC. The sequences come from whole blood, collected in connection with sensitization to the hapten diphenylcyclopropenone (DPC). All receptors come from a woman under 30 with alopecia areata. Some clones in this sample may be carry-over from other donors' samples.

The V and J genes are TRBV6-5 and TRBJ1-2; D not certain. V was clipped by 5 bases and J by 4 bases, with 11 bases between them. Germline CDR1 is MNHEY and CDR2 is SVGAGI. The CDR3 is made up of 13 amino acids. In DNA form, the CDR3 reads TGTGCCAGCAGTGCCGAACGGGTCTATGGCTACACCTTC. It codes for CASSAERVYGYTF.

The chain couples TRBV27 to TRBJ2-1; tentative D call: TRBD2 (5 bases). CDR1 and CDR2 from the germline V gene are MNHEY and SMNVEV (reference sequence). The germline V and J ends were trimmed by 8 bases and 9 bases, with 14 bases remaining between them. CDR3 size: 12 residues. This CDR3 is CASHKGVGEQFF. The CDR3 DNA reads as TGTGCCAGCCATAAGGGAGTAGGTGAGCAGTTCTTC.

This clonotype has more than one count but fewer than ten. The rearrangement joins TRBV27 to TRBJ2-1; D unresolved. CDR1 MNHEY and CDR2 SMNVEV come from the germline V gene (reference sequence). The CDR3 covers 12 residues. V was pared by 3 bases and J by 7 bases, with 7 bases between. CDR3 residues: CASSFSRNEQFF. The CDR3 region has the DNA TGTGCCAGCAGTTTCAGTAGGAATGAGCAGTTCTTC.

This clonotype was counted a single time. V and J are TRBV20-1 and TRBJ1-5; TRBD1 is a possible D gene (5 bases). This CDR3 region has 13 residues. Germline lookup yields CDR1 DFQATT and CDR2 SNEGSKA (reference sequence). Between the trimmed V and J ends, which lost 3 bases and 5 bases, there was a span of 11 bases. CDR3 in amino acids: CSASHGTYQPQHF. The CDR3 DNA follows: TGCAGTGCTAGCCACGGGACTTATCAGCCCCAGCATTTT.

The CDR3 DNA sequence: TGCAGCGTTCGGGGACAGGGAGATCAGCCCCAGCATTTT. Its protein is CSVRGQGDQPQHF. The chain joins TRBV29-1 to TRBJ1-5; 9 bases align to TRBD1. The germline V gene has CDR1 SQVTM and CDR2 ANQGSEA. The CDR3 loop spans 13 amino acids. With V trimmed by 5 bases and J by 5 bases, 4 bases remained unmatched.

The CDR3 DNA sequence: TGTGCCAGTCCAACAGGGGGAGGGACGACCTACGAGCAGTACTTC. Amino acids: CASPTGGGTTYEQYF. The chain links TRBV19 to TRBJ2-7; a weak D match, TRBD1 (8 bases). V was trimmed by 8 bases and J by 2 bases, leaving 19 bases between them. Looked up from germline, CDR1 is LNHDA and CDR2 is SQIVND (reference sequence). This CDR3 has 15 residues.

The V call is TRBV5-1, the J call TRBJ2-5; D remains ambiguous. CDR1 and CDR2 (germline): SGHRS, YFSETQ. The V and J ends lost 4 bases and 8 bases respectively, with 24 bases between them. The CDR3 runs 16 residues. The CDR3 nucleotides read TGCGCCAGCAGCCCGGCGAATTTAGTCCCAGCGACAACCCAGTACTTC. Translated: CASSPANLVPATTQYF.

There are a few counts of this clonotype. DNA for the CDR3: TGTGCCAGCAGCTTAGGAGGCAGGGAGGGCACTGAAGCTTTCTTT. It translates to CASSLGGREGTEAFF. The V call is TRBV7-9, the J call TRBJ1-1; D is perhaps TRBD1 (5 bases). The germline V and J ends were trimmed by 1 base and 4 bases, with 13 bases remaining between them. This CDR3 spans 15 amino acids. Germline assignment: CDR1 SEHNR and CDR2 FQNEAQ (reference sequence).

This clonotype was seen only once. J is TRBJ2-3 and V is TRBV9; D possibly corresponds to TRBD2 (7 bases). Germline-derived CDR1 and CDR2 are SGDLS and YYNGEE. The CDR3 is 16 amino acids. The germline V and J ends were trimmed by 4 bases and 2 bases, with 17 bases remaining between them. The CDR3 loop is CASSSSPAGATDTQYF. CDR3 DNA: TGTGCCAGCAGCTCCTCCCCGGCGGGGGCCACAGATACGCAGTATTTT.

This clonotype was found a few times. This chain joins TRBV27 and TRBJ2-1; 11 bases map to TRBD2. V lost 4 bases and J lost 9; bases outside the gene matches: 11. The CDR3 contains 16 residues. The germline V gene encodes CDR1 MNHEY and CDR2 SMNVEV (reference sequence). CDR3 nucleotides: TGTGCCAGCAGTTCATTCACTAGCGGGAGAATAGGTGAGCAGTTCTTC. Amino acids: CASSSFTSGRIGEQFF.

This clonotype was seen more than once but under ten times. The CDR3: CASSLRLAGAEQYF. Here the CDR3 DNA reads TGCGCCAGCAGCTTGCGACTAGCGGGAGCCGAGCAGTACTTC. The chain combines TRBV5-1 with TRBJ2-7, with 12 bases lining up with TRBD2. CDR1 is SGHRS, CDR2 YFSETQ, per germline. The CDR3 extends over 14 amino acids. After removal of 1 base from V and 6 bases from J, the junction contained 2 bases not matched to a gene.

The CDR3 reads CASSPTPTSGNTIYF. DNA for the CDR3: TGTGCCAGCAGCCCGACACCAACCTCTGGAAACACCATATATTTT. The chain carries TRBV27 and TRBJ1-3; D remains ambiguous. V lost 6 bases to trimming and J lost 0 bases, with 12 bases between them. From germline, CDR1 is MNHEY and CDR2 SMNVEV (reference sequence). There are 15 residues in the CDR3.

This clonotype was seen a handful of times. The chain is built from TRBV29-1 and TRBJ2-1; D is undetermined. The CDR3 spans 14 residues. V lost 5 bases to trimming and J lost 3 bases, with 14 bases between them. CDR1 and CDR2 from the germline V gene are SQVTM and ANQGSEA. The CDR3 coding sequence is TGCAGCGTTCTCGCCCACGTTGGCTACAATGAGCAGTTCTTC. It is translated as CSVLAHVGYNEQFF.

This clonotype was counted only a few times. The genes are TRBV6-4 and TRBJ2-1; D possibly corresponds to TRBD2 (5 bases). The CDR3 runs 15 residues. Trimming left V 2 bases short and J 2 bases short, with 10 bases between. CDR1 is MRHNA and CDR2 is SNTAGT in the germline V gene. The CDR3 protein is CASSDEGSAYNEQFF. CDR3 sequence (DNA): TGTGCCAGCAGTGACGAGGGATCCGCCTACAATGAGCAGTTCTTC.

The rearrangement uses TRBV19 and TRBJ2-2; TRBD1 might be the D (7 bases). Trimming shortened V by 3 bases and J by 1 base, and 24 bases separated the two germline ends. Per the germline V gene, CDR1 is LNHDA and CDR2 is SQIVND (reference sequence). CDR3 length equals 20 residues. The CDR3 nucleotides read TGTGCCAGTAGTATGAAAGGACAGGCCATCGCGGGGAAGAACACCGGGGAGCTGTTTTTT. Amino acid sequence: CASSMKGQAIAGKNTGELFF.

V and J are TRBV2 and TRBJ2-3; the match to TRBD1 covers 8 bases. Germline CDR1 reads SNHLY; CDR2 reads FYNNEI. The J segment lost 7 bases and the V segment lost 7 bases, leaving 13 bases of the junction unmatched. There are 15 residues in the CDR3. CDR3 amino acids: CASKLRQGQGNTQYF. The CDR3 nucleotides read TGTGCCAGCAAGTTAAGACAGGGGCAAGGAAATACGCAGTATTTT.

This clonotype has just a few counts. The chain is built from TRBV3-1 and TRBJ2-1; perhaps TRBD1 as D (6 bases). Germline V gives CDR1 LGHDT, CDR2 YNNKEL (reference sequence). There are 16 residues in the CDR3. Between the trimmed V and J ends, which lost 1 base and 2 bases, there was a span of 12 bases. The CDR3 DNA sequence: TGTGCCAGCAGCCAAGTCTACGGACAGCCCTACAATGAGCAGTTCTTC. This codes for CASSQVYGQPYNEQFF.

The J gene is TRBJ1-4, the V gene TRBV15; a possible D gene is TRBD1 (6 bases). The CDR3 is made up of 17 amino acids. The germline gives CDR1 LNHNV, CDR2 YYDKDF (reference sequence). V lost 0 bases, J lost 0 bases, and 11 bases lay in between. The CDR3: CATSRDVGGATNEKLFF. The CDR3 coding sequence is TGTGCCACCAGCAGAGATGTAGGGGGAGCAACTAATGAAAAACTGTTTTTT.

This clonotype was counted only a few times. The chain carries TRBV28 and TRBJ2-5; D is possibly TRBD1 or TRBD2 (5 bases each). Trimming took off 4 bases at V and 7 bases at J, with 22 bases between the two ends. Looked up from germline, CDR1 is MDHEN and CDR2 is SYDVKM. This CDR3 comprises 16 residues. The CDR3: CASSYGPGTQEGTQYF. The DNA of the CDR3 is TGTGCCAGCAGTTATGGGCCCGGGACCCAAGAAGGGACCCAGTACTTC. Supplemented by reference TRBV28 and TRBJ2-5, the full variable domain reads DVKVTQSSRYLVKRTGEKVFLECVQDMDHENMFWYRQDPGLGLRLIYFSYDVKMKEKGDIPEGYSVSREKKERFSLILESASTNQTSMYLCASSYGPGTQEGTQYFGPGTRLLVL.

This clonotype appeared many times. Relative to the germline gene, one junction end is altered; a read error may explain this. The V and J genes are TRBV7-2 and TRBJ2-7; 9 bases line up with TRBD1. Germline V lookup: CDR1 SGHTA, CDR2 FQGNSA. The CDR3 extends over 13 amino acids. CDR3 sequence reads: CASSSPPRDRVTF. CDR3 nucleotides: TGTGCCAGCAGCTCACCCCCCCGGGACAGGGTTACCTTC.

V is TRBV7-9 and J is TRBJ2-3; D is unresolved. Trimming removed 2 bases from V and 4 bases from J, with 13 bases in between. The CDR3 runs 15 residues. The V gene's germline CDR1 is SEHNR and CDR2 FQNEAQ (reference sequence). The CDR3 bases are TGTGCCAGCAGCTTATTAATGTCGATCGCAGATACGCAGTATTTT. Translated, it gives CASSLLMSIADTQYF.

In nucleotides, the CDR3 is TGTGCCAGCAGCACGCAGGGGGGAGGCACTGAAGCTTTCTTT. It encodes CASSTQGGGTEAFF. V is TRBV7-2 and J is TRBJ1-1; 7 bases fit TRBD1. The CDR3 runs to 14 residues. V dropped 5 bases and J dropped 4; count of bases not matched to a gene: 7. CDR1 SGHTA and CDR2 FQGNSA come from the germline V gene.

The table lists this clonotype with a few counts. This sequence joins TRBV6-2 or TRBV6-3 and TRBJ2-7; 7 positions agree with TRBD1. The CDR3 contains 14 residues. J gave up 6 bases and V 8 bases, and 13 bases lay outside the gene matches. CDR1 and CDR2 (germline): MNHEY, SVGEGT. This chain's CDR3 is CASAGPTTGVEQYF. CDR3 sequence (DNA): TGTGCCAGCGCCGGGCCTACAACAGGGGTCGAGCAGTACTTC.

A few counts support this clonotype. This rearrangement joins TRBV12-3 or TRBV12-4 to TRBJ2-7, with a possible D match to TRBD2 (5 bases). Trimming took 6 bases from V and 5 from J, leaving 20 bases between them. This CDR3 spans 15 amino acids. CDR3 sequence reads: CASRERGVAGNEQYF. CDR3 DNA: TGTGCCAGCAGAGAAAGAGGAGTAGCCGGGAACGAGCAGTACTTC.

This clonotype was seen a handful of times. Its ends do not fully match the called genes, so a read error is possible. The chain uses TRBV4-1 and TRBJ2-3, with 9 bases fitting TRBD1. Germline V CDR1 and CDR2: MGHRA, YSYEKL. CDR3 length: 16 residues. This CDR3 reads CASSQEGQGGTDTQYF. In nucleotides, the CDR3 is TGCGCCAGCAGTCAAGAGGGACAGGGAGGCACAGATACGCAGTATTTT.

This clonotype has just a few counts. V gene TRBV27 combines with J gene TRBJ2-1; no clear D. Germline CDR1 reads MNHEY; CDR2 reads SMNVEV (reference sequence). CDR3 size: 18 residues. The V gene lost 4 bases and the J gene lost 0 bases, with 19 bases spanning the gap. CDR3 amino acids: CASSSTGVLQSSYNEQFF. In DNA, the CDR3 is TGTGCCAGCAGTTCCACGGGTGTACTACAGAGCTCCTACAATGAGCAGTTCTTC.

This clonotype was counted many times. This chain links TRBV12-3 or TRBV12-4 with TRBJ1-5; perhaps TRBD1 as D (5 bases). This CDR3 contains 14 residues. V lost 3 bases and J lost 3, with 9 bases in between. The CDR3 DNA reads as TGTGCCAGCAGTTTGGGGCAGGCCAATCAGCCCCAGCATTTT. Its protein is CASSLGQANQPQHF.

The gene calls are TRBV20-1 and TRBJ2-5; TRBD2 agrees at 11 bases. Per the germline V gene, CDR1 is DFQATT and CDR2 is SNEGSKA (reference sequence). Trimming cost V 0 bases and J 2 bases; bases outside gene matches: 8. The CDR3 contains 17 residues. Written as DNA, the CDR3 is TGCAGTGCTAGAGACCGTCGAGCTAGCGGGAGGCAAGAGACCCAGTACTTC. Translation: CSARDRRASGRQETQYF.

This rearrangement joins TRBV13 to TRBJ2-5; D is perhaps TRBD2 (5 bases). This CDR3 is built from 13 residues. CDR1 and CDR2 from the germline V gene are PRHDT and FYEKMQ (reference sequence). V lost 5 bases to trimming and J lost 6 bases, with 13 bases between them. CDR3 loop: CASSVRVPKTQYF. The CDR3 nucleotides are TGTGCCAGCAGCGTGCGGGTTCCGAAGACCCAGTACTTC.

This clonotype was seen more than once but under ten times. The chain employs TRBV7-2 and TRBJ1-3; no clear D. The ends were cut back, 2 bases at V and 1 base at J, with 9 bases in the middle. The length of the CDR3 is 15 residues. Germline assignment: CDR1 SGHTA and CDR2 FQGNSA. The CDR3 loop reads CASSLILGSGNTIYF. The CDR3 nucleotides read TGTGCCAGCAGCTTAATTTTGGGGTCTGGAAACACCATATATTTT.